Each of the 32 T cell receptor beta chains below was sequenced from the same sample in a study of human T cells and chemical hapten exposure. Time point here: patch test 2, 6 weeks after DPC sensitization. As for treatment: therapeutic diphenylcyclopropenone sensitization with weekly scalp DPC. One entry per CDR3 protein results from TCRdb running MiXCR on the RACE reads. The sample contains some 100,000 distinct CDR3 sequences, about a tenth of which appear only once. The sample in question was whole blood, obtained in connection with sensitization to the hapten diphenylcyclopropenone (DPC). The receptors here all came from a woman aged 40 to 50 with alopecia areata. Some clones in this sample may be carry-over from other donors' samples.

This clonotype was detected many times. The genes are TRBV3-1 and TRBJ1-2; 7 nucleotides match TRBD1. The junction had 16 bases not matched to a gene; V was cut back by 1 base and J by 8 bases. The CDR3 length is 17 residues. Germline CDR1 reads LGHDT; CDR2 reads YNNKEL (reference sequence). CDR3 region: CASSQVFGQAPGRGYTF. The CDR3 DNA reads TGTGCCAGCAGCCAAGTTTTCGGACAGGCCCCCGGAAGGGGCTACACCTTC.

The sample holds a few counts of this clonotype. The V and J genes are TRBV7-6 and TRBJ1-2; a possible D gene is TRBD1 (6 bases). With 1 base removed from V and 7 bases from J, the gap between germline ends came to 16 bases. Per germline, CDR1 SGHVS and CDR2 FNYEAQ. The CDR3 runs to 15 residues. In DNA, the CDR3 is TGTGCCAGCAGCTTAGGAGCCCACAGGGAAAGTGGCTACACCTTC. Amino acids: CASSLGAHRESGYTF.

This clonotype was seen a few times. The chain employs TRBV7-2 and TRBJ2-7; no firm D call. The CDR3 loop spans 16 amino acids. Germline V gene lookup returns CDR1 SGHTA and CDR2 FQGNSA. V lost 1 base and J 0 bases, leaving 13 bases between the germline ends. The CDR3: CASSLGPQLSSYEQYF. In DNA form, the CDR3 reads TGTGCCAGCAGCTTAGGGCCCCAACTGAGCTCCTACGAGCAGTACTTC.

A few counts support this clonotype. CDR3 loop: CASSLSRGPQETQYF. The CDR3 DNA sequence: TGTGCCAGCAGTTTATCTAGGGGCCCTCAAGAGACCCAGTACTTC. The V and J genes are TRBV27 and TRBJ2-5; D possibly corresponds to TRBD1 (5 bases). Trimming pared 0 bases from V and 2 bases from J, leaving 10 bases between. The CDR3 has 15 amino acids. CDR1 is MNHEY, CDR2 SMNVEV, per germline (reference sequence).

J is TRBJ2-1 and V is TRBV5-4, with 10 bases that match TRBD2. CDR1 and CDR2 from the germline V gene are SGHNT and YYREEE (reference sequence). The ends lost 3 bases at V and 10 bases at J; junction bases unmatched: 10. The CDR3 is 15 residues long. CDR3 sequence reads: CASSSQSGGGWEQFF. The CDR3 DNA reads TGTGCCAGCAGCTCCCAAAGCGGGGGGGGTTGGGAGCAGTTCTTC.

This clonotype was observed a handful of times. The chain uses TRBV6-1 and TRBJ1-2, with a possible D match to TRBD1 (6 bases). The germline V gene encodes CDR1 MNHNS and CDR2 SASEGT. The CDR3 spans 13 residues. Trimming pared 2 bases from V and 3 bases from J, leaving 7 bases between. CDR3 DNA: TGTGCCAGCAGTGAATGGACAGACTATGGCTACACCTTC. Translation: CASSEWTDYGYTF.

The rearrangement joins TRBV3-1 to TRBJ2-7, with a tentative D call TRBD2 (7 bases). The CDR3 loop spans 16 amino acids. V was trimmed by 0 bases and J by 4 bases, leaving 16 bases between them. Germline loops: CDR1 LGHDT, CDR2 YNNKEL (reference sequence). The CDR3 loop reads CASSQDAAGAAYEQYF. As DNA, the CDR3 is TGTGCCAGCAGCCAAGATGCCGCGGGGGCTGCTTACGAGCAGTACTTC.

This chain joins TRBV28 and TRBJ1-2, with D possibly TRBD1 on 5 matching bases. Per the germline V gene, CDR1 is MDHEN and CDR2 is SYDVKM. This CDR3 is 14 amino acids long. V was cut by 6 bases and J by 5 bases, with 16 bases left in between. The CDR3 bases are TGTGCCAGCAGACTATGGGGGGGAAGTTATGGCTACACCTTC. It specifies CASRLWGGSYGYTF.

The V call is TRBV20-1, the J call TRBJ1-2, with D perhaps matching TRBD1 (5 bases). Trimming cost V 6 bases and J 9 bases, with 20 bases left between them. Germline loops: CDR1 DFQATT, CDR2 SNEGSKA (reference sequence). The CDR3 is made up of 13 amino acids. The CDR3 DNA reads as TGCAGTGCCAGGGACTCCCTAAAGGCTAGCTACACCTTC. Protein product: CSARDSLKASYTF.

This clonotype has ten or more counts. This chain joins TRBV29-1 and TRBJ1-2; 7 nucleotides line up with TRBD1. J gave up 2 bases and V 3 bases, and 6 bases lay outside the gene matches. The germline V gene has CDR1 SQVTM and CDR2 ANQGSEA. The CDR3 consists of 14 residues. This CDR3 reads CSVDPGGVNYGYTF. The CDR3 DNA sequence: TGCAGCGTTGACCCAGGGGGGGTCAACTATGGCTACACCTTC. The variable domain in full, completed from reference TRBV29-1 and TRBJ1-2, reads SAVISQKPSRDICQRGTSLTIQCQVDSQVTMMFWYRQQPGQSLTLIATANQGSEATYESGFVIDKFPISRPNLTFSTLTVSNMSPEDSSIYLCSVDPGGVNYGYTFGSGTRLTVV.

In its sample, this clonotype was seen a few times. The chain carries TRBV12-3 or TRBV12-4 and TRBJ1-3; 8 bases match TRBD1. The ends lost 3 bases at V and 2 bases at J; junction bases unmatched: 6. The CDR3 contains 16 residues. The CDR3 region is CASSLYPGGPGNTIYF. CDR3 in DNA: TGTGCCAGCAGTTTGTATCCAGGGGGCCCTGGAAACACCATATATTTT.

This clonotype was seen only a few times. This chain connects TRBV29-1 to TRBJ1-4; D is unresolved. V dropped 2 bases and J dropped 7 bases, with 11 bases sitting between them. This CDR3 is 13 amino acids long. Germline-derived CDR1 and CDR2 are SQVTM and ANQGSEA. CDR3 region: CSVEPGSGEKLFF. Written as DNA, the CDR3 is TGCAGCGTTGAACCTGGGTCGGGTGAAAAACTGTTTTTT.

This clonotype ranks as medium-sized. This chain joins TRBV7-2 and TRBJ2-3, with TRBD2 identical over 12 bases. The V gene end was trimmed by 1 base and the J gene end by 0 bases; junction bases not matched to a gene: 5. The CDR3 runs to 18 residues. CDR1 and CDR2 (germline): SGHTA, FQGNSA. Here the CDR3 DNA reads TGTGCCAGCAGCTTAGGGGCTAGCGGGGGGGCCAGCACAGATACGCAGTATTTT. Protein sequence: CASSLGASGGASTDTQYF.

V is TRBV20-1 and J is TRBJ2-2; D gene uncertain. V lost 0 bases and J lost 6, with 14 bases in between. CDR3 size: 15 residues. CDR1 and CDR2 (germline): DFQATT, SNEGSKA (reference sequence). The CDR3 sequence: CSARDLGSRAGELFF. For the CDR3, the DNA is TGCAGTGCTAGAGATCTCGGTTCAAGAGCCGGGGAGCTGTTTTTT.

This clonotype was found a few times. The V gene is TRBV6-5, the J gene TRBJ1-6, with D possibly matching TRBD1 (6 bases). V was cut by 0 bases and J by 7 bases, with 10 bases left in between. CDR3 length equals 15 residues. CDR1 and CDR2 from the germline V gene are MNHEY and SVGAGI. The CDR3: CASSYSETGNSPLHF. In nucleotides, the CDR3 is TGTGCCAGCAGTTACTCTGAGACAGGAAATTCACCCCTCCACTTT.

Written as DNA, the CDR3 is TGCAGCGTTACGGCACAAGAGACCCAGTACTTC. Residues: CSVTAQETQYF. This chain connects TRBV29-1 to TRBJ2-5; no reliable D call. The CDR3 is made up of 11 amino acids. Deletions cut 5 bases from V and 2 bases from J, with 6 bases between. Germline V gene lookup returns CDR1 SQVTM and CDR2 ANQGSEA.

This clonotype showed up just a few times. V and J are TRBV3-1 and TRBJ2-7; 8 bases fit TRBD2. The CDR3 contains 14 residues. The germline V gene encodes CDR1 LGHDT and CDR2 YNNKEL (reference sequence). Unmatched junction bases numbered 6, after V lost 2 bases and J lost 6 bases. The CDR3 sequence is CASSQRGGILEQYF. Written as DNA, the CDR3 is TGTGCCAGCAGCCAACGGGGGGGGATCCTCGAGCAGTACTTC.

This clonotype appeared many times. The chain links TRBV28 to TRBJ2-3, with D possibly TRBD1 on 5 matching bases. The CDR3 is 16 residues long. Germline-derived CDR1 and CDR2 are MDHEN and SYDVKM. V was clipped by 5 bases and J by 4 bases, with 19 bases between them. The CDR3 DNA sequence: TGTGCCAGCAGTCCCCCCCGGGTCAGGGAAGCAGATACGCAGTATTTT. This encodes CASSPPRVREADTQYF.

This clonotype appeared many times. This rearrangement joins TRBV6-5 to TRBJ1-2; TRBD1 might be the D (5 bases). The CDR3 sequence is 14 residues long. The V gene lost 2 bases and the J gene lost 4 bases, with 11 bases spanning the gap. The germline V gene has CDR1 MNHEY and CDR2 SVGAGI. CDR3 sequence reads: CASSYRDLGYGYTF. CDR3 sequence (DNA): TGTGCCAGCAGTTACCGGGACCTAGGCTATGGCTACACCTTC.

This clonotype was counted many times. The chain has TRBV7-2 and TRBJ2-5; D gene unclear. V lost 1 base and J lost 5, with 8 bases in between. Germline CDR1 is SGHTA and CDR2 is FQGNSA. The CDR3 contains 13 residues. Written as DNA, the CDR3 is TGTGCCAGCAGCTTAGGCTGGCAGGAGACCCAGTACTTC. The encoded protein is CASSLGWQETQYF.

Ten or more counts support this clonotype. The J gene is TRBJ2-7, the V gene TRBV20-1; 9 bases align to TRBD1. The V segment lost 6 bases and the J segment 2 bases; nucleotides outside the gene matches: 5. CDR3 length equals 13 residues. Germline V gives CDR1 DFQATT, CDR2 SNEGSKA (reference sequence). The CDR3 coding sequence is TGCAGTGCGAGGACAGGGGAACCCTACGAGCAGTACTTC. Translated, it gives CSARTGEPYEQYF.

V usage is TRBV12-3 or TRBV12-4 and J usage is TRBJ1-4; TRBD1 might be the D (6 bases). This CDR3 is built from 14 residues. With 4 bases removed from V and 6 bases from J, the gap between germline ends came to 12 bases. The CDR3 nucleotides read TGTGCCAGCAGTTACAGGGCCTACGATGAAAAACTGTTTTTT. Translated: CASSYRAYDEKLFF.

Only a few counts were recorded for this clonotype. CDR3 nucleotide sequence: TGTGCCAGCAGCCTAAGGTTGGGGGCGTCCTACAATGAGCAGTTCTTC. Protein: CASSLRLGASYNEQFF. V is TRBV7-9 and J is TRBJ2-1; a possible D gene is TRBD1 (6 bases). V was shortened by 5 bases and J by 1 base, with 15 bases between the two germline ends. Germline loops: CDR1 SEHNR, CDR2 FQNEAQ (reference sequence). The CDR3 spans 16 residues.

This clonotype appeared a few times. This sequence joins TRBV6-1 and TRBJ2-5, with D unresolved. Looked up from germline, CDR1 is MNHNS and CDR2 is SASEGT. V was shortened by 3 bases and J by 5 bases, with 7 bases between the two germline ends. The CDR3 is 12 amino acids. The CDR3 is CASSEAHETQYF. The DNA for the CDR3 is TGTGCCAGCAGTGAGGCCCACGAGACCCAGTACTTC.

This clonotype showed up many times. The chain employs TRBV6-5 and TRBJ1-2, with TRBD1 matching over 7 bases. The germline CDR1 and CDR2 sequences are MNHEY and SVGAGI. CDR3 length: 14 residues. V lost 1 base, J lost 6 bases, and 5 bases stayed unmatched. The chain's CDR3 is CASSYFGQANGYTF. The CDR3 region has the DNA TGTGCCAGCAGTTACTTTGGACAGGCCAATGGCTACACCTTC.

This clonotype showed up many times. The chain carries TRBV7-9 and TRBJ2-3; no clear D. V was pared by 7 bases and J by 1 base, with 12 bases between. The CDR3 has 14 residues. Germline values: CDR1 SEHNR, CDR2 FQNEAQ (reference sequence). This chain's CDR3 is CASNRVTGTDTQYF. In DNA form, the CDR3 reads TGTGCCAGCAACCGGGTAACCGGCACAGATACGCAGTATTTT.

The V call is TRBV4-3, the J call TRBJ1-2; 9 bases fit TRBD1. This CDR3 has 16 residues. Germline CDR1 reads LGHNA; CDR2 reads YSLEER. J lost 6 bases, V lost 4 bases, and 12 bases had no gene match. The CDR3 region is CASSLTRTGVSNGYTF. DNA for the CDR3: TGCGCCAGCAGCCTCACCCGGACAGGGGTGTCTAATGGCTACACCTTC.

This clonotype was seen repeatedly, ten times or more. V usage is TRBV29-1 and J usage is TRBJ1-2, with 9 positions matching TRBD1. CDR1 and CDR2 from the germline V gene are SQVTM and ANQGSEA. This CDR3 is built from 11 residues. V was pared by 7 bases and J by 5 bases, with 2 bases of the junction left unmatched. The CDR3 is CSAGQGYGYTF. CDR3 in DNA: TGCAGCGCCGGACAGGGGTATGGCTACACCTTC.

This clonotype has a count of ten or more. The chain couples TRBV7-8 to TRBJ2-1; 11 bases map to TRBD2. The CDR3 extends over 15 amino acids. Germline V lookup: CDR1 SGHVS, CDR2 FQNEAQ. After removal of 5 bases from V and 15 bases from J, the junction contained 15 bases not matched to a gene. CDR3 in amino acids: CASSPASGGTTWRFF. The CDR3 DNA reads TGTGCCAGCAGCCCAGCTAGCGGGGGGACCACCTGGCGGTTCTTC.

This clonotype was detected a few times. This chain links TRBV7-2 with TRBJ2-7, with TRBD1 matching 7 bases. The CDR3 consists of 14 residues. Germline assignment: CDR1 SGHTA and CDR2 FQGNSA. J gave up 6 bases and V 5 bases, and 10 bases lay outside the gene matches. CDR3 residues: CASSAGTEPREQYF. CDR3 nucleotides: TGTGCCAGCAGCGCTGGGACAGAGCCCCGCGAGCAGTACTTC.

This clonotype appeared many times. V is TRBV7-2 and J is TRBJ2-1, with 10 bases aligning to TRBD1. The trim removed 2 bases at V and 14 bases at J, leaving 6 bases unmatched. Germline CDR1 is SGHTA and CDR2 is FQGNSA. This CDR3 is built from 13 residues. CDR3 region: CASSLNYGTGEFF. CDR3 DNA sequence: TGTGCCAGCAGCTTAAATTACGGGACAGGGGAGTTCTTC.

A few counts support this clonotype. V and J are TRBV6-2 or TRBV6-3 and TRBJ2-7; TRBD2 matches at 8 bases. The ends lost 4 bases at V and 2 bases at J; junction bases unmatched: 16. CDR3 length equals 18 residues. Per germline, CDR1 MNHEY and CDR2 SVGEGT. CDR3 DNA: TGTGCCAGCAGTTGGTTCCCCCCTTCGGGACTAGAGACCTACGAGCAGTACTTC. Translating gives CASSWFPPSGLETYEQYF.